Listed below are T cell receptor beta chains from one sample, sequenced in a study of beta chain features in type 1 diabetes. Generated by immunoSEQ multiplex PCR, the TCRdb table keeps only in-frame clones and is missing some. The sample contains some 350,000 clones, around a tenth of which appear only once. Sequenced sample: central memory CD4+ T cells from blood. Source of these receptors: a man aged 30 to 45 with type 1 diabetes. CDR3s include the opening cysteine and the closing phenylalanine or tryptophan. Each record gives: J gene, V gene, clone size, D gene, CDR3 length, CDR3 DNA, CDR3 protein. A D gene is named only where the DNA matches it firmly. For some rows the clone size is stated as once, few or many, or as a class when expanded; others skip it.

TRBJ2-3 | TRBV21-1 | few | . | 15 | TGTGCCAGCAGCCCGAAGACGCTTACCACAGATACGCAGTATTTT | CASSPKTLTTDTQYF
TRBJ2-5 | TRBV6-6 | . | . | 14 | TGTGCCAGCAGTTTATCGGCCACACAAGAGACCCAGTACTTC | CASSLSATQETQYF
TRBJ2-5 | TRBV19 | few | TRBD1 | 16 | TGTGCCAGTAGCGCACCTGGGACAGGGATGCGAGAGACCCAGTACTTC | CASSAPGTGMRETQYF
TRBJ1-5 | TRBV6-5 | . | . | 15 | TGTGCCAGCAGTTATTCCCGGGGACTGAATCAGCCCCAGCATTTT | CASSYSRGLNQPQHF
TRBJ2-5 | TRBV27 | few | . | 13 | TGTGCCAGCAGGGGGAGAGCGGGAGAGACCCAGTACTTC | CASRGRAGETQYF
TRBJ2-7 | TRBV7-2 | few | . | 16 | TGTGCCAGCAGCTCCCGTCCTCAAGGGGGTAACTACGAGCAGTACTTC | CASSSRPQGGNYEQYF
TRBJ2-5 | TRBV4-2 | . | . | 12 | TGTGCCAGCAGCCCCCTCGGGGAGACCCAGTACTTC | CASSPLGETQYF
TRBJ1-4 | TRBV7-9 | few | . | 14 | TGTGCCAGCAGCTTAGACGGTTTTGGGGAAAAACTGTTTTTT | CASSLDGFGEKLFF
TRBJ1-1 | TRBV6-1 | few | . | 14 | TGTGCCAGCAGTCCCTTTCAGGGAAACACTGAAGCTTTCTTT | CASSPFQGNTEAFF
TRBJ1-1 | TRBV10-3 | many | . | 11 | TGTGCCATCAGTGAAAACACTGAAGCTTTCTTT | CAISENTEAFF
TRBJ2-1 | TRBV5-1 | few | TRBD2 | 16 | TGCGCCAGCAGCTTGCAGGTAGCGGGAGGGGGCAATGAGCAGTTCTTC | CASSLQVAGGGNEQFF
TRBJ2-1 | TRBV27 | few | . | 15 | TGTGCCAGCAGTTTCAGGCAGGGCGTACTCGATGAGCAGTTCTTC | CASSFRQGVLDEQFF
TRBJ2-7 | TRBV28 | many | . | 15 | TGTGCCAGCAGTCGCCCAGCGGCAGGGGTCTACGAGCAGTACTTC | CASSRPAAGVYEQYF
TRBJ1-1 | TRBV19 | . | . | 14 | TGTGCCAGTAGTATGAAGGCAGGGATAACTGAAGCTTTCTTT | CASSMKAGITEAFF
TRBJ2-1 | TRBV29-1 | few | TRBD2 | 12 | TGCAGCGTTGATAGCGGGAGACGAGAGCAGTTCTTC | CSVDSGRREQFF
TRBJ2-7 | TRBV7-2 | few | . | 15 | TGTGCCAGCAGCTTAGGGGGTGGTTTGGGGAGCGAGCAGTACTTC | CASSLGGGLGSEQYF
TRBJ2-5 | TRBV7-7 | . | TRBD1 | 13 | TGTGCTAGCAGCACCAGGGGGCGGGAGACCCAGTACTTC | CASSTRGRETQYF
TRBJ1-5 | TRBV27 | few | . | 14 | TGTGCCAGCAGTTTATTTGGGTCGGGGAGGCCCCAGCATTTT | CASSLFGSGRPQHF
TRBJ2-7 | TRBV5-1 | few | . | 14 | TGCGCCAGCAGCTTGGGGGGCAGCGACTACGAGCAGTACTTC | CASSLGGSDYEQYF
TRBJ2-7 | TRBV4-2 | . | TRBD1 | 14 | TGTGCCAGCAGCCAGGGACAGGGTACCTACGAGCAGTACTTC | CASSQGQGTYEQYF
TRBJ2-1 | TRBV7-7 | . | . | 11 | TGTGCCAGCAGTTACCGGGGTGAGCAGTTCTTC | CASSYRGEQFF
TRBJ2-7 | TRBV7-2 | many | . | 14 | TGTGCCAGCAGCCCCGAATCGGGCCGGTACGAGCAGTACTTC | CASSPESGRYEQYF
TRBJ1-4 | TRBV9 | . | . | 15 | TGTGCCAGCAGCCCCCGGGGCCGGTTTGGCGAAAAACTGTTTTTT | CASSPRGRFGEKLFF
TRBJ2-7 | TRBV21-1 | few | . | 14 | TGTGCCAGCAGCGCATACGGGAACTCCTACGAGCAGTACTTC | CASSAYGNSYEQYF
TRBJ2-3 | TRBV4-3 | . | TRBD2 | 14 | TGCGCCAGCAGCGGACGGGAGGGCACAGATACGCAGTATTTT | CASSGREGTDTQYF
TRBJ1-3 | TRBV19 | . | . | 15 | TGTGCCAGTACCCCATCAAACCTGCCTGGAAACACCATATATTTT | CASTPSNLPGNTIYF
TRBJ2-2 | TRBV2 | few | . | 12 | TGTGCCAGCAGCGTGACAACTGGGGAGCTGTTTTTT | CASSVTTGELFF
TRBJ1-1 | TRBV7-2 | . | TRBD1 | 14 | TGTGCCAGCAGCTTAGTGCAGGGGGCAACTGAAGCTTTCTTT | CASSLVQGATEAFF
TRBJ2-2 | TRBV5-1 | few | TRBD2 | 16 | TGCGCCAGCAGCGCCAGGACTAGCGTCAACACCGGGGAGCTGTTTTTT | CASSARTSVNTGELFF
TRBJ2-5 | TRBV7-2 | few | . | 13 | TGTGCCAGCAGCTTAGCGGGGCGAGAGACCCAGTACTTC | CASSLAGRETQYF
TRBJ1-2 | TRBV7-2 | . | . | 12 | TGTGCCAGCAGCTTAGTTATGGGGGAGGACACCTTC | CASSLVMGEDTF
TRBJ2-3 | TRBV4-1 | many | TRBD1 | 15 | TGCGCCAGCAGACCAGGGACAGGGTCCACAGATACGCAGTATTTT | CASRPGTGSTDTQYF
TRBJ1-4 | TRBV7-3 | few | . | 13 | TGTGCCAGCAGCTTAGGAACCCTTGAAAAACTGTTTTTT | CASSLGTLEKLFF
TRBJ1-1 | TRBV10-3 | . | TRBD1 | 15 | TGTGCCATCAGCCTCGGGACAGGGCCCCCCACTGAAGCTTTCTTT | CAISLGTGPPTEAFF
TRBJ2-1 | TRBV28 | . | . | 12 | TGTGCCAGCAACCTACTAGACTATGAGCAGTTCTTC | CASNLLDYEQFF
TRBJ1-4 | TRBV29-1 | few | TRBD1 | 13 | TGCAGCGTCGACAGGGGAACTAATGAAAAACTGTTTTTT | CSVDRGTNEKLFF
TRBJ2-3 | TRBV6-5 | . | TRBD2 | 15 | TGTGCCAGCACCTCGACTAGCGGGAGTGGAGATACGCAGTATTTT | CASTSTSGSGDTQYF
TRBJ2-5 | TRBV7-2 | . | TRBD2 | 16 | TGTGCCAGCAACCTTCTAGGGACTAGCGGAGGGGAGACCCAGTACTTC | CASNLLGTSGGETQYF
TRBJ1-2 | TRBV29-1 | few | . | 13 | TGCAGCGTACCAGCAGGGGCGCTGGGAAGGTACACCTTC | CSVPAGALGRYTF
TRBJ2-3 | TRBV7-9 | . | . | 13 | TGTGCCAGCAGCCCGGGGTCCACAGATACGCAGTATTTT | CASSPGSTDTQYF
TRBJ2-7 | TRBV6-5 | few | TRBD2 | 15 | TGTGCCAGCAGCTCCGGGACTAGCACTTTCTACGAGCAGTACTTC | CASSSGTSTFYEQYF
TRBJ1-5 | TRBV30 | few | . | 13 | TGTGCCTGGAATTCAGGGGACGGTCAGCCCCAGCATTTT | CAWNSGDGQPQHF
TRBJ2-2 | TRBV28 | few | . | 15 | TGTGCCAGCAGTTTCCTTCTAGCGAACACCGGGGAGCTGTTTTTT | CASSFLLANTGELFF
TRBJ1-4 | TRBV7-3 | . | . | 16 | TGTGCCAGCAGCGCTAACACAGTATCAACTAATGAAAAACTGTTTTTT | CASSANTVSTNEKLFF
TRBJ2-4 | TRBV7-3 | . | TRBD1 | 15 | TGTGCCAGCGGCCAAATAGGGACAGGGGCGAACATTCAGTACTTC | CASGQIGTGANIQYF
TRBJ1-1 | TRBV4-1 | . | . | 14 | TGCGCCAGCAGCTTCAGGGGAGAGGGCACTGAAGCTTTCTTT | CASSFRGEGTEAFF
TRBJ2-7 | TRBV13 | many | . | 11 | TGTGCCAGCAGCTTAACCTACGAGCAGTACTTC | CASSLTYEQYF
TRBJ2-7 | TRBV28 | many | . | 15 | TGTGCCAGCAGTTTATATAACGAACCATCTGCCGGGCAGTACTTC | CASSLYNEPSAGQYF
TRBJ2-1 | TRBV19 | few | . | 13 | TGTGCCAGTAGTATAAACAGGAACAATGAGCAGTTCTTC | CASSINRNNEQFF
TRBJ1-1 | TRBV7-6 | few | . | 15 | TGTGCCAGCAGCGGTTTGGGGGTAGTGGGCACTGAAGCTTTCTTT | CASSGLGVVGTEAFF
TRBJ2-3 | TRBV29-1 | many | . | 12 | TGCAGCGTTGACGGCGGAACAGATACGCAGTATTTT | CSVDGGTDTQYF
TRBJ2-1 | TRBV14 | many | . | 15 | TGTGCCAGCAGCCAAACTGAGCGGTCCTACAATGAGCAGTTCTTC | CASSQTERSYNEQFF
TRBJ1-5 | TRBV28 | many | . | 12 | TGTGCCAGCAGTCGACCTGAACAGCCCCAGCATTTT | CASSRPEQPQHF
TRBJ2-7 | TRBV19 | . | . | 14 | TGTGCCAGTAGTTCGGGGGCAGCCTCCTACGAGCAGTACTTC | CASSSGAASYEQYF
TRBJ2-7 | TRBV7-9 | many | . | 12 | TGTGCCAGCAGCCGGTCGCGCCCCGAGCAGTACTTC | CASSRSRPEQYF
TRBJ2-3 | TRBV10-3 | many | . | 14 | TGTGCCATCAGGACAGCGGGCAACACAGATACGCAGTATTTT | CAIRTAGNTDTQYF
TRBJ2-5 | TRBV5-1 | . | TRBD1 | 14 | TGCGCCAGCAGCTGGTCCGGACAGGACGAGACCCAGTACTTC | CASSWSGQDETQYF
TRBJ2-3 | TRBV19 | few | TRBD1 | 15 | TGTGCCAGTAGCCCGGGACAGGGGCTCACAGATACGCAGTATTTT | CASSPGQGLTDTQYF
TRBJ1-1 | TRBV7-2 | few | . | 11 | TGTGCCAGCAGCTTAACCACTGAAGCTTTCTTT | CASSLTTEAFF
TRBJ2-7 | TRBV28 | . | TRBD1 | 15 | TGTGCCAGCAGTTTCTCCGGGACAGGGTGGGACGAGCAGTACTTC | CASSFSGTGWDEQYF